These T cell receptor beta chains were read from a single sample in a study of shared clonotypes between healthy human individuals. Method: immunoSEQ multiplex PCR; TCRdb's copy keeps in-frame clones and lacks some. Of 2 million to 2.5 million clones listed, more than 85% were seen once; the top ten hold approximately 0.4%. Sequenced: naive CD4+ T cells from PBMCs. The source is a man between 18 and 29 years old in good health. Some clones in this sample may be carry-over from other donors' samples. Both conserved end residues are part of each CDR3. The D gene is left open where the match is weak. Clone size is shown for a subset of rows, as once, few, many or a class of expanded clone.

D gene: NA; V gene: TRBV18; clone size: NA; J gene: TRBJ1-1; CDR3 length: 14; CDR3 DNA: TGTGCCAGCTCACTATCCAAGGGGGAAACTGAAGCTTTCTTT; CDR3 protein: CASSLSKGETEAFF
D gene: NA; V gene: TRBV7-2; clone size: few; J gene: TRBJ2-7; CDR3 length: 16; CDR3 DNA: TGTGCCAGCACCAATTACGGGCCCAGAAAATCCTACGAGCAGTACTTC; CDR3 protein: CASTNYGPRKSYEQYF
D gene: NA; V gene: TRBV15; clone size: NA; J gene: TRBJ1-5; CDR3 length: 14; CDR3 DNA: TGTGCCACCAGCAGCTCGTATAGCAATCAGCCCCAGCATTTT; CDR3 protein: CATSSSYSNQPQHF
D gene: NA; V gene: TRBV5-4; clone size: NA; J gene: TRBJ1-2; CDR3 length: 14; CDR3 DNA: TGTGCCAGCAGCTTGGGCCAGGGTAACTATGGCTACACCTTC; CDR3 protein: CASSLGQGNYGYTF
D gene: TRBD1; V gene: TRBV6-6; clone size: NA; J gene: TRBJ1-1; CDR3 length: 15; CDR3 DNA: TGTGCCAGCAGTTACTCCGGGACAGGGGCCGGGGGAGCTTTCTTT; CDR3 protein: CASSYSGTGAGGAFF
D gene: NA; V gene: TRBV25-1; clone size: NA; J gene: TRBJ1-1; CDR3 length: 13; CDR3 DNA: TGTGCCAGCAGGTTAGGGGTGAACACTGAAGCTTTCTTT; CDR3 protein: CASRLGVNTEAFF
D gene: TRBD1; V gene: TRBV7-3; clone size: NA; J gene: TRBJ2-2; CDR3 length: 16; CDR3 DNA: TGTGCCAGCAGCTTAACGGCGGACAGGGGTACTGGGGAGCTGTTTTTT; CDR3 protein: CASSLTADRGTGELFF
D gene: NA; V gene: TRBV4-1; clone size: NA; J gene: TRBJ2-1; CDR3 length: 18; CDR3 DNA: TGCGCCAGCAGCCAAGACAAACAGTTTTGGACGTCCTACAATGAGCAGTTCTTC; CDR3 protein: CASSQDKQFWTSYNEQFF
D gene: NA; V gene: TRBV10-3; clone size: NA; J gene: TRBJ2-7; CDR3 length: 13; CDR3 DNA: TGTGCCATCAGTGAGTACCAGCACTACGAGCAGTACTTC; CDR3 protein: CAISEYQHYEQYF
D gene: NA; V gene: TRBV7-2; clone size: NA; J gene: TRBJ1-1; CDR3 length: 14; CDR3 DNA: TGTGCCAGCAGCTTAGCGGGGGGGAACACTGAAGCTTTCTTT; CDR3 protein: CASSLAGGNTEAFF
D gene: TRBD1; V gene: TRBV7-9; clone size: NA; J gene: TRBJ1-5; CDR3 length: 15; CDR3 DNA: TGTGCCAGCAGCCCCGGACAGGGGTATAATCAGCCCCAGCATTTT; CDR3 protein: CASSPGQGYNQPQHF
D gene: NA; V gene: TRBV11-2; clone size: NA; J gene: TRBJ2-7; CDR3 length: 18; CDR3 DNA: TGTGCCAGCAGCCAAAGTTACGTTAGACGCATCAACTCTTCCGAGCAGTACTTC; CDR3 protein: CASSQSYVRRINSSEQYF
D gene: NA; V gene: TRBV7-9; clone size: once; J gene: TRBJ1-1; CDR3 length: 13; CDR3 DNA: TGTGCCAGCAGCTTAGTGGGGGAGACTGAAGCTTTCTTT; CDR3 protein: CASSLVGETEAFF
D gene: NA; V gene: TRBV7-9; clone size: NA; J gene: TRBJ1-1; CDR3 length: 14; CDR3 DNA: TGTGCCAGCAGCTTAGGTCCTATGAACACTGAAGCTTTCTTT; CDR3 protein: CASSLGPMNTEAFF
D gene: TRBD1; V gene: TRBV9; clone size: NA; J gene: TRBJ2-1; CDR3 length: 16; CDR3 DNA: TGTGCCAGCAGCGTAGCGACAGGGGTGAACTACAATGAGCAGTTCTTC; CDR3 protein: CASSVATGVNYNEQFF
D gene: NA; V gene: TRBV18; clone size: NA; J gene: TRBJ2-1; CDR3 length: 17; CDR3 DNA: TGTGCCAGCTCACCACCGGGGGGACAGACCAACTACAATGAGCAGTTCTTC; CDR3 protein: CASSPPGGQTNYNEQFF
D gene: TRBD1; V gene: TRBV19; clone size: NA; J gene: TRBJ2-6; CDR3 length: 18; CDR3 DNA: TGTGCCAGTAGTATAGCACAGGGGGTTGTGTCAGGGGCCAACGTCCTGACTTTC; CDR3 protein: CASSIAQGVVSGANVLTF
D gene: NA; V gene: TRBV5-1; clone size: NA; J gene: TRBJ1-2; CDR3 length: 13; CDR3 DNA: TGCGCCAGCAGCTTGGTAGGAGGGAATGGCTACACCTTC; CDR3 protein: CASSLVGGNGYTF
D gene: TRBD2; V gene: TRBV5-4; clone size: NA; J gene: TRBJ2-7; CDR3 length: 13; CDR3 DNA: TGTGCCAGCAGGGGGGACCTAGCGGAGGGGCAGTACTTC; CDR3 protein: CASRGDLAEGQYF
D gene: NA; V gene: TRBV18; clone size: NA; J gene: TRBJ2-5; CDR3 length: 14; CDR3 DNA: TGTGCCAGCTCACTAAAGCAGGGGGGCGAGACCCAGTACTTC; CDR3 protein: CASSLKQGGETQYF
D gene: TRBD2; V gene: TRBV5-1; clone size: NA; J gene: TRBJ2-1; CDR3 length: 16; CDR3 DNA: TGCGCCAGCAGCTTTTTTTCGACTAGCGGGAGCAATGAGCAGTTCTTC; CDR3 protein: CASSFFSTSGSNEQFF
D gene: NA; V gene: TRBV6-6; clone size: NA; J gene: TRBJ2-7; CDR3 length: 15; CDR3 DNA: TGTGCCAGCAGTTCCGTCGGCAGGAAGGGTTACGAGCAGTACTTC; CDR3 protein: CASSSVGRKGYEQYF
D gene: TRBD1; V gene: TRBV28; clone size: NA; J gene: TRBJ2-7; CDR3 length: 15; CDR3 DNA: TGTGCCAGCAGGGATTCCGGGACAGGGGGATACGAGCAGTACTTC; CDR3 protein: CASRDSGTGGYEQYF
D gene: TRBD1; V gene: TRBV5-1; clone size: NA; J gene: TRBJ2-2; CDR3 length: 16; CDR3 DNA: TGCGCCAGCAGCTTGGCGGGACAGGGATCGAACGGGGAGCTGTTTTTT; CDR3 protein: CASSLAGQGSNGELFF
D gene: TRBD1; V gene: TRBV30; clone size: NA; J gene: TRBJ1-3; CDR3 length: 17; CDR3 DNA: TGTGCCTGGAGCTCAGGGGGTTGGGGTAGCTCTGGAAACACCATATATTTT; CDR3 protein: CAWSSGGWGSSGNTIYF
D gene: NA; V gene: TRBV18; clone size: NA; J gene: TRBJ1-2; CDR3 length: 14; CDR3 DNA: TGTGCCAGCTCACCTACGACAGGAGAGTATGGCTACACCTTC; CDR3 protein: CASSPTTGEYGYTF
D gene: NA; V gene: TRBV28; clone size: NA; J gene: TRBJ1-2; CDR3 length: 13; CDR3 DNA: TGTGCCAGCCATAAAATCGGGGCCTATGGCTACACCTTC; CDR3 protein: CASHKIGAYGYTF
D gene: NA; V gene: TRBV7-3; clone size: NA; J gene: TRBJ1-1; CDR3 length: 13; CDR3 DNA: TGTGCCAGCAGCTTAGGCAGGCACACTGAAGCTTTCTTT; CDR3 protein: CASSLGRHTEAFF
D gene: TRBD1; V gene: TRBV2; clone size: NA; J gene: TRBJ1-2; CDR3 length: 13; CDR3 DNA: TGTGCCAGCAGTGAGGACAGGGTGGGACGCTACACCTTC; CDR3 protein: CASSEDRVGRYTF
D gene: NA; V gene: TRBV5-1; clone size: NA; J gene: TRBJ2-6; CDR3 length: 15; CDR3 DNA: TGCGCCAGCAGACCCTCAAACTCTGGGGCCAACGTCCTGACTTTC; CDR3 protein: CASRPSNSGANVLTF
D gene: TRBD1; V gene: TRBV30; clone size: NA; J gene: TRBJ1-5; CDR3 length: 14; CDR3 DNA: TGTGCCTGGAGTGCCACAGGGGGGTATCAGCCCCAGCATTTT; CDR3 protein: CAWSATGGYQPQHF
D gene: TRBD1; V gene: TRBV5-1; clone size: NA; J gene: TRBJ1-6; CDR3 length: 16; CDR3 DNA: TGCGCCAGCAGCGGCGACAGGGTCGGCATCAATTCACCCCTCCACTTT; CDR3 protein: CASSGDRVGINSPLHF
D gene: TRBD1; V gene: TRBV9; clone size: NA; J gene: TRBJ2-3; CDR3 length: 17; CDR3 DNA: TGTGCCAGCAGCGTAGTAGGACAGGGGGCCGGCACAGATACGCAGTATTTT; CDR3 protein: CASSVVGQGAGTDTQYF
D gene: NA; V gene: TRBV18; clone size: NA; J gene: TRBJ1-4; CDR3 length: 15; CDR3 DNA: TGTGCCAGCTCACCAGAGTCTCCGCCACCGGGAAAACTGTTTTTT; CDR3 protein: CASSPESPPPGKLFF
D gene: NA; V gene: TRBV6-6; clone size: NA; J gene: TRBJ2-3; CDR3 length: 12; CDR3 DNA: TGTGCCAGCAGTTACTCACCAAATACGCAGTATTTT; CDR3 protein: CASSYSPNTQYF
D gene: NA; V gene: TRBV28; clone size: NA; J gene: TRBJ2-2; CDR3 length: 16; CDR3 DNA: TGTGCCAGCAGAAGGACAGAATCAGCGAACACCGGGGAGCTGTTTTTT; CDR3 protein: CASRRTESANTGELFF
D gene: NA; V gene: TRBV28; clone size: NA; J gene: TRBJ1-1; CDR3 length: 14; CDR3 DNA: TGTGCCAGCAGCCCACCCTGGGGGAACACTGAAGCTTTCTTT; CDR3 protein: CASSPPWGNTEAFF
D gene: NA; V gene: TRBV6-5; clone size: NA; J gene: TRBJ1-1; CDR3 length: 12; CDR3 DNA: TGTGCCAGCAGCCCCGGGAACACTGAAGCTTTCTTT; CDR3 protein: CASSPGNTEAFF
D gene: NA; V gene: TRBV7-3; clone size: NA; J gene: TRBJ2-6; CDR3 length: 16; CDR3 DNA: TGTGCCAGCAGCGTTGAGGGCCACTCTGGGGCCAACGTCCTGACTTTC; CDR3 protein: CASSVEGHSGANVLTF
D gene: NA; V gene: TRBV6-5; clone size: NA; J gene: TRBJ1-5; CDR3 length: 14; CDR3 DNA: TGTGCCAGCAGTTTGAGTTATAGCAATCAGCCCCAGCATTTT; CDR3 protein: CASSLSYSNQPQHF
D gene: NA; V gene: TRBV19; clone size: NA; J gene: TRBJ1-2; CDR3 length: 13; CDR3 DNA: TGTGCCAGTAGTACCCCCGAGGGATTTGGCTACACCTTC; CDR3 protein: CASSTPEGFGYTF
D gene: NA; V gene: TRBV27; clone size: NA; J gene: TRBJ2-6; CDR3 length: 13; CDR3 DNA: TGTGCCAGCAGGGGATCTGGGGCCAACGTCCTGACTTTC; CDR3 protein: CASRGSGANVLTF
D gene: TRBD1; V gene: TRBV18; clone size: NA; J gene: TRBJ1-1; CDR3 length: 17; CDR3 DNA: TGTGCCAGCTCACCCAGGGAAGCAGGGGGTATGAACACTGAAGCTTTCTTT; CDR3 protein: CASSPREAGGMNTEAFF
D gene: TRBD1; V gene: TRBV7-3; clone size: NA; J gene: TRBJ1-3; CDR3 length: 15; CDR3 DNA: TGTGCCAGCAGCTTGGGACAGGGTGCCGGAAACACCATATATTTT; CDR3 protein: CASSLGQGAGNTIYF
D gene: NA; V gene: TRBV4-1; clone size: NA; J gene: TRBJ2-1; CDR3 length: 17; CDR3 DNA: TGCGCCAGCAGCCGACCCCCTAGCGAAAGCTCCTACAATGAGCAGTTCTTC; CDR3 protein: CASSRPPSESSYNEQFF
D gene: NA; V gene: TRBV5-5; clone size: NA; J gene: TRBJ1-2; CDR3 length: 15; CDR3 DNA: TGTGCCAGCAGCTCCCCGTCAAGCGCCAACTATGGCTACACCTTC; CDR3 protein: CASSSPSSANYGYTF
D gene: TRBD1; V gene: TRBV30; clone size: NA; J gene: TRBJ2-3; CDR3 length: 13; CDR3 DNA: TGTGCCTGGAGCTCACAGGGGACAGATACGCAGTATTTT; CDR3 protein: CAWSSQGTDTQYF
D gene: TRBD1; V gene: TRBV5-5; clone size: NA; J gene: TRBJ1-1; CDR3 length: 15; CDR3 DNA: TGTGCCAGCAGCGTACAGGGGGCAAGAGGCACTGAAGCTTTCTTT; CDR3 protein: CASSVQGARGTEAFF
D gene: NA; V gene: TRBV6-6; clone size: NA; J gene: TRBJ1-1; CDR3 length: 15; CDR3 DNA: TGTGCCAGCAGTTACGGGTTTGACTGGAACACTGAAGCTTTCTTT; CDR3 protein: CASSYGFDWNTEAFF
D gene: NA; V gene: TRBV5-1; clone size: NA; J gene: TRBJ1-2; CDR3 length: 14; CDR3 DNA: TGCGCCAGCAGCTTGTTGACGGAGAACTATGGCTACACCTTC; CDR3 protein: CASSLLTENYGYTF
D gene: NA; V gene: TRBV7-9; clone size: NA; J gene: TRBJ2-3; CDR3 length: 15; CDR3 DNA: TGTGCCAGCAGCCGAAAGGGGGGACAAGGAGATACGCAGTATTTT; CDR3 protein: CASSRKGGQGDTQYF
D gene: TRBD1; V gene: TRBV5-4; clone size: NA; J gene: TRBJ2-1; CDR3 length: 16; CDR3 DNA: TGTGCCAGCAGCTTCTACCGGGACAGGGGGATTAATGAGCAGTTCTTC; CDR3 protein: CASSFYRDRGINEQFF
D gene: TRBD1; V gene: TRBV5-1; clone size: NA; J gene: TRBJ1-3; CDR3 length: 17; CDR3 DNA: TGCGCCAGCAGCTTGTTCCAGGGGGCGCGCTCTGGAAACACCATATATTTT; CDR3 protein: CASSLFQGARSGNTIYF
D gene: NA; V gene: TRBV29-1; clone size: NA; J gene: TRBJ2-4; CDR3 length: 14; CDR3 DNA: TGCAGCGTTGAACTGGGGGGTAGTAAAAACATTCAGTACTTC; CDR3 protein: CSVELGGSKNIQYF
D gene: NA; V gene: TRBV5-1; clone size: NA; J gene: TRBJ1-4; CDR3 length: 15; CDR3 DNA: TGCGCCAGCAGCTTGGTACGGGGAGCTAATGAAAAACTGTTTTTT; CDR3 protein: CASSLVRGANEKLFF
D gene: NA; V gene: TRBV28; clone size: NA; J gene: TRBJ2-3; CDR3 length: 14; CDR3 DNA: TGTGCCAGCAGTTGGCAGGGGAGATCAGATACGCAGTATTTT; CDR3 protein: CASSWQGRSDTQYF
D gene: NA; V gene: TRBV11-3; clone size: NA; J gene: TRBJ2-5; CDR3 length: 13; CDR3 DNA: TGTGCCAGCAGCCCGACGCGCTCGGAGACCCAGTACTTC; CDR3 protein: CASSPTRSETQYF
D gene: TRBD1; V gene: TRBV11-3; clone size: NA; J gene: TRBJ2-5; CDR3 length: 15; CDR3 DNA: TGTGCCAGCAGCCCGGGGACAGGGGACGAGGAGACCCAGTACTTC; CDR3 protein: CASSPGTGDEETQYF
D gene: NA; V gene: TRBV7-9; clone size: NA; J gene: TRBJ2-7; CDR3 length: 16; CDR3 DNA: TGTGCCAGCAGCCCAAAGGCGAGGGAAGGCCCCTACGAGCAGTACTTC; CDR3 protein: CASSPKAREGPYEQYF